These 12 T cell receptor beta chains were sequenced from one sample in a study of blood T cell repertoires in COVID-19. This table comes from immunoSEQ multiplex PCR, and its TCRdb copy is limited to in-frame clones, with some not included. The table has about half a million clones, approximately 92% seen once. The sample taken for sequencing was peripheral blood. The source is a man aged 18 to 29 with COVID-19, enrolled during active disease.

This clone was detected only once. Here the CDR3 DNA reads TGTGCCTGGCGGACCCCGCCGGGACTAAAATTTTCCCCCGGGGAGCTGTTTTTT. Its protein is CAWRTPPGLKFSPGELFF. This sequence joins TRBV30 and TRBJ2-2; TRBD2 aligns across 7 bases. Per germline, CDR1 GTSNPN and CDR2 SVGIG (reference sequence). The CDR3 spans 18 residues. Trimming at V came to 5 bases and at J to 6 bases, leaving 21 bases not matched to a gene. The variable domain in full, completed from reference TRBV30 and TRBJ2-2, reads SQTIHQWPATLVQPVGSPLSLECTVEGTSNPNLYWYRQAAGRGLQLLFYSVGIGQISSEVPQNLSASRPQDRQFILSSKKLLLSDSGFYLCAWRTPPGLKFSPGELFFGEGSRLTVL.

The chain joins TRBV24-1 to TRBJ2-2, with D perhaps matching TRBD1 (6 bases). From germline, CDR1 is KGHDR and CDR2 SFDVKD. CDR3 size: 16 residues. The ends were cut back, 6 bases at V and 4 bases at J, with 17 bases in the middle. The CDR3 region has the DNA TGTGCCACCAGTCTCCCGAGGGGGATAGGCACCGGGGAGCTGTTTTTT. This codes for CATSLPRGIGTGELFF.

The chain employs TRBV6-2 or TRBV6-3 and TRBJ1-2; 9 bases are shared with TRBD1. Germline V gene lookup returns CDR1 MNHEY and CDR2 SVGEGT. Trimming cost V 5 bases and J 2 bases; bases outside gene matches: 12. The CDR3 has 17 amino acids. The CDR3 sequence: CASSPLPGGQGNYGYTF. CDR3 in DNA: TGTGCCAGCAGTCCCTTACCGGGGGGACAGGGAAACTATGGCTACACCTTC.

This clone came up a few times. The chain recombines TRBV4-1 with TRBJ1-1; D possibly corresponds to TRBD1 (5 bases). V was shortened by 2 bases and J by 3 bases, with 10 bases between the two germline ends. The length of the CDR3 is 14 residues. Germline CDR1 and CDR2: MGHRA and YSYEKL. CDR3 sequence: CASSQQGYHTEAFF. The CDR3 coding sequence is TGCGCCAGCAGCCAACAGGGTTACCACACTGAAGCTTTCTTT.

The sample holds one count of this clone. The V and J genes are TRBV15 and TRBJ1-4; 9 bases map to TRBD1. The germline V gene encodes CDR1 LNHNV and CDR2 YYDKDF (reference sequence). J was trimmed by 7 bases and V by 0 bases; bases with no gene match: 3. The length of the CDR3 is 15 residues. The CDR3 is CATSREGQGGEKLFF. DNA for the CDR3: TGTGCCACCAGCAGAGAGGGACAGGGAGGTGAAAAACTGTTTTTT.

This clone has a handful of counts. The genes are TRBV4-1 and TRBJ1-6; D gene unclear. This CDR3 is built from 14 residues. CDR1 is MGHRA and CDR2 is YSYEKL in the germline V gene. Deletions cut 8 bases from V and 13 bases from J, with 21 bases between. The CDR3 bases are TGCGCCAGCGGCCCGCTTGGCAGCGGTTTTCCCCTCCACTTT. Its protein is CASGPLGSGFPLHF.

The chain joins TRBV3-1 (or the pseudogene TRBV3-2) to TRBJ1-1, with D hard to call. Germline lookup yields CDR1 LGHDT and CDR2 YNNKEL (reference sequence). V was pared by 1 base and J by 2 bases, with 8 bases between. The CDR3 extends over 14 amino acids. DNA of the CDR3: TGTGCCAGCAGCCAAGCCTTCAGAAACACTGAAGCTTTCTTT. Its protein product is CASSQAFRNTEAFF.

The chain uses TRBV10-1 and TRBJ1-2; 7 positions match TRBD1. This CDR3 spans 15 amino acids. V trimming: 0 bases; J trimming: 5 bases; junction bases outside the gene matches: 6. Germline V gene sequence: CDR1 WNHNN, CDR2 SYGVQD (reference sequence). The CDR3 nucleotides read TGCGCCAGCAGTGAGTCTTACAGGGGTGAATATGGCTACACCTTC. Encoded protein: CASSESYRGEYGYTF.

The chain is built from TRBV19 and TRBJ2-2; D not certain. The germline V gene has CDR1 LNHDA and CDR2 SQIVND (reference sequence). The CDR3 runs to 11 residues. The germline V and J ends were trimmed by 8 bases and 12 bases, with 13 bases remaining between them. The CDR3: CASGRHPKLFF. CDR3 nucleotides: TGTGCCAGTGGCCGACACCCTAAGCTGTTTTTT.

This rearrangement joins TRBV11-3 to TRBJ2-7, with 7 bases lining up with TRBD2. CDR1 is SGHNT and CDR2 is YENEEA in the germline V gene. V lost 5 bases, J lost 3 bases, and 4 bases stayed unmatched. CDR3 length equals 13 residues. This CDR3 is CASSGRAGYEQYF. The DNA for the CDR3 is TGTGCCAGCAGCGGGAGGGCGGGCTACGAGCAGTACTTC.

CDR3 protein: CASSLTGQGGNQPQHF. The CDR3 nucleotides read TGTGCCAGCAGCTTGACTGGACAGGGAGGCAATCAGCCCCAGCATTTT. The chain uses TRBV7-8 and TRBJ1-5; 8 positions match TRBD1. Germline-derived CDR1 and CDR2 are SGHVS and FQNEAQ. Germline trimming cut 3 bases from V and 2 bases from J; bases unmatched to any gene: 6. The CDR3 spans 16 residues. Full variable domain (remainder filled in from reference TRBV7-8 and TRBJ1-5): GAGVSQSPRYKVAKRGQDVALRCDPISGHVSLFWYQQALGQGPEFLTYFQNEAQLDKSGLPSDRFFAERPEGSVSTLKIQRTQQEDSAVYLCASSLTGQGGNQPQHFGDGTRLSIL.

The rearrangement joins TRBV18 to TRBJ2-1; 7 bases are a match to TRBD2. In germline, CDR1 is KGHSH, CDR2 LQKENI. The CDR3 extends over 15 amino acids. The J segment lost 3 bases and the V segment lost 3 bases, leaving 5 bases of the junction unmatched. The CDR3 sequence: CASSPGRGSYNEQFF. For the CDR3, the DNA is TGTGCCAGCTCACCTGGGCGGGGGAGCTACAATGAGCAGTTCTTC.